Below are 24 T cell receptor beta chains sequenced from a single sample in a study of blood T cell repertoires in COVID-19. Generated by immunoSEQ multiplex PCR, the TCRdb table keeps only in-frame clones and is missing some. The sample carries approximately 81,000 clones, roughly four fifths recorded once. The sample consisted of peripheral blood. These receptors originate from a human donor in a cohort sampled during active COVID-19.

Only a few counts were recorded for this clone. This chain joins TRBV6-6 and TRBJ1-2; D is unclear. From germline, CDR1 is MNHNY and CDR2 SVGAGI (reference sequence). CDR3 length: 15 amino acids. Trimming shortened V by 4 bases and J by 2 bases, and 14 bases separated the two germline ends. This CDR3 reads CASSSIPSGNYGYTF. CDR3 DNA sequence: TGTGCCAGCAGTTCTATCCCCAGCGGGAACTATGGCTACACCTTC.

This chain uses TRBV5-1 with TRBJ2-5; D is perhaps TRBD2 (7 bases). The V and J ends lost 0 bases and 4 bases respectively, with 16 bases between them. The CDR3 is 16 amino acids. The V gene's germline CDR1 is SGHRS and CDR2 YFSETQ. The CDR3 here is CASSLEGGALGETQYF. The CDR3 region has the DNA TGCGCCAGCAGCTTGGAAGGGGGGGCCCTCGGAGAGACCCAGTACTTC.

This rearrangement joins TRBV7-3 to TRBJ1-1; D is unclear. Germline values: CDR1 SGHTA, CDR2 FQGTGA. The V and J ends lost 0 bases and 3 bases respectively, with 11 bases between them. There are 15 residues in the CDR3. The CDR3 reads CASSLTGAGYTEAFF. The CDR3 DNA is TGTGCCAGCAGCTTAACGGGAGCGGGGTACACTGAAGCTTTCTTT.

V usage is TRBV6-5 and J usage is TRBJ1-1; D is possibly TRBD1 (6 bases). V was cut by 5 bases and J by 1 base, with 11 bases left in between. The CDR3 totals 14 residues. Germline CDR1 is MNHEY and CDR2 is SVGAGI. The CDR3 nucleotides are TGTGCCAGCAGTAGTTGGGACACGAACACTGAAGCTTTCTTT. Translating gives CASSSWDTNTEAFF.

The rearrangement uses TRBV5-4 and TRBJ1-2; 7 bases agree with TRBD1. CDR3 length: 14 amino acids. Germline loops: CDR1 SGHNT, CDR2 YYREEE (reference sequence). Unmatched junction bases numbered 3, after V lost 3 bases and J lost 1 base. The CDR3 DNA sequence: TGTGCCAGCAGCTCGGGACAGATTAACTATGGCTACACCTTC. Protein: CASSSGQINYGYTF.

V usage is TRBV6-5 and J usage is TRBJ2-7; D not certain. Trimming removed 6 bases at V and 6 bases at J, with 9 bases between. The CDR3 runs to 11 residues. Per the germline V gene, CDR1 is MNHEY and CDR2 is SVGAGI. DNA for the CDR3: TGTGCCAGCAGCGCCCCGGGCGAGCAGTACTTC. This encodes CASSAPGEQYF.

The chain carries TRBV19 and TRBJ2-7; 7 bases match TRBD1. Germline values: CDR1 LNHDA, CDR2 SQIVND (reference sequence). Trimming cost V 1 base and J 4 bases; bases outside gene matches: 4. CDR3 size: 14 residues. Here the CDR3 reads CASSIARGNYEQYF. CDR3 coding DNA: TGTGCCAGTAGTATAGCCAGGGGGAATTACGAGCAGTACTTC.

This sequence joins TRBV12-3 or TRBV12-4 and TRBJ1-2, with D perhaps matching TRBD1 (5 bases). Trimming took 6 bases from V and 7 from J, leaving 12 bases between them. The CDR3 contains 12 residues. The CDR3 DNA is TGTGCCAGCAGGACTCAGGGTAGTGGCTACACCTTC. It encodes CASRTQGSGYTF.

V gene TRBV5-1 combines with J gene TRBJ1-1; 7 bases map to TRBD1. The germline V gene has CDR1 SGHRS and CDR2 YFSETQ. The CDR3 length is 12 residues. Unmatched junction bases numbered 4, after V lost 4 bases and J lost 7 bases. CDR3 sequence: CASSPGQSEAFF. The CDR3 nucleotides are TGCGCCAGCAGCCCGGGACAGAGTGAAGCTTTCTTT. Drawing the rest from reference TRBV5-1 and TRBJ1-1, the complete variable domain is KAGVTQTPRYLIKTRGQQVTLSCSPISGHRSVSWYQQTPGQGLQFLFEYFSETQRNKGNFPGRFSGRQFSNSRSEMNVSTLELGDSALYLCASSPGQSEAFFGQGTRLTVV.

This clone was seen a handful of times. The chain combines TRBV9 with TRBJ1-6; D ambiguous. The CDR3 sequence is 13 residues long. Germline CDR1 reads SGDLS; CDR2 reads YYNGEE. The V and J ends lost 1 base and 8 bases respectively, with 7 bases between them. The CDR3 sequence is CASSVKEDSPLHF. The CDR3 DNA reads TGTGCCAGCAGCGTAAAGGAGGATTCACCCCTCCACTTT.

This clone was seen once. This chain links TRBV7-2 with TRBJ1-1; the match to TRBD1 covers 10 bases. The germline V gene has CDR1 SGHTA and CDR2 FQGNSA. V lost 5 bases to trimming and J lost 2 bases; unmatched junction nucleotides: 5. The CDR3 consists of 15 residues. In DNA, the CDR3 is TGTGCCAGCAGCACAAGACAGGGGGCAAACACTGAAGCTTTCTTT. It is translated as CASSTRQGANTEAFF.

The gene calls are TRBV4-1 and TRBJ2-3; TRBD2 is a possible D gene (6 bases). The germline gives CDR1 MGHRA, CDR2 YSYEKL. The CDR3 is 16 amino acids. V dropped 0 bases and J dropped 6 bases, with 16 bases sitting between them. The CDR3, as DNA: TGCGCCAGCAGCCAAGAGCCGCCCGGGGGTGTCGATACGCAGTATTTT. Translating gives CASSQEPPGGVDTQYF.

This chain links TRBV9 with TRBJ2-7; 9 bases align to TRBD2. The germline gives CDR1 SGDLS, CDR2 YYNGEE. V lost 4 bases, J lost 2 bases, and 7 bases stayed unmatched. This CDR3 has 15 residues. The CDR3 nucleotides read TGTGCCAGCAGCCGGGGCCTAGCGGGGCCCTACGAGCAGTACTTC. This codes for CASSRGLAGPYEQYF. The entire variable domain, with the rest obtained from reference TRBV9 and TRBJ2-7, is as follows: DSGVTQTPKHLITATGQRVTLRCSPRSGDLSVYWYQQSLDQGLQFLIQYYNGEERAKGNILERFSAQQFPDLHSELNLSSLELGDSALYFCASSRGLAGPYEQYFGPGTRLTVT.

This chain uses TRBV7-6 with TRBJ2-7, with 7 bases that match TRBD1. Looked up from germline, CDR1 is SGHVS and CDR2 is FNYEAQ. The trim removed 5 bases at V and 1 base at J, leaving 8 bases unmatched. This CDR3 spans 15 amino acids. The CDR3 loop is CASSPYPTGSYEQYF. CDR3 coding DNA: TGTGCCAGCAGCCCCTACCCGACAGGGTCCTACGAGCAGTACTTC.

The chain uses TRBV5-1 and TRBJ1-1; tentatively, D is TRBD1 (6 bases). The CDR3 covers 13 residues. V lost 2 bases and J lost 6, with 11 bases in between. CDR1 and CDR2 (germline): SGHRS, YFSETQ. The CDR3 here is CASSFQGWSEAFF. In DNA, the CDR3 is TGCGCCAGCAGCTTTCAGGGGTGGTCTGAAGCTTTCTTT.

There are a few counts of this clone. The CDR3 loop is CASSIGGRSEAFF. The CDR3, as DNA: TGTGCCAGTAGTATAGGTGGCAGAAGTGAAGCTTTCTTT. The chain combines TRBV19 with TRBJ1-1; D is unresolved. CDR1 and CDR2 (germline): LNHDA, SQIVND (reference sequence). V lost 1 base, J lost 7 bases, and 10 bases lay in between. The CDR3 runs to 13 residues.

As to this clone: The sample has other DNA sequences that encode this CDR3 too. The chain links TRBV5-1 to TRBJ2-7; 9 bases match TRBD1. Germline values: CDR1 SGHRS, CDR2 YFSETQ. The CDR3 spans 13 residues. V gave up 0 bases and J gave up 5 bases; unmatched junction bases: 0. CDR3 residues: CASSLGQGDEQYF. The CDR3, as DNA: TGCGCCAGCAGCTTGGGACAGGGGGACGAGCAGTACTTC.

The gene calls are TRBV20-1 and TRBJ2-7; 7 bases align to TRBD1. This CDR3 region has 17 residues. From germline, CDR1 is DFQATT and CDR2 SNEGSKA (reference sequence). J was trimmed by 0 bases and V by 3 bases; bases with no gene match: 14. CDR3 amino acids: CSASPYYRGEHSYEQYF. The CDR3 DNA reads TGCAGTGCTAGTCCTTATTACAGGGGCGAACACTCCTACGAGCAGTACTTC.

DNA for the CDR3: TGTGCCAGCTCAACCACCCCGAGGGCCCGGACAGATCAGCCCCAGCATTTT. Its protein is CASSTTPRARTDQPQHF. The rearrangement uses TRBV18 and TRBJ1-5; a weak D match, TRBD1 (6 bases). V was trimmed by 5 bases and J by 5 bases, leaving 22 bases between them. Germline CDR1 reads KGHSH; CDR2 reads LQKENI. The CDR3 runs to 17 residues.

The rearrangement joins TRBV6-5 to TRBJ1-5; the D is unclear. Germline CDR1 is MNHEY and CDR2 is SVGAGI. V shed 2 bases and J shed 0 bases, with 8 bases lying between them. This CDR3 has 15 amino acids. CDR3 residues: CASSYRDPSNQPQHF. The CDR3 coding sequence is TGTGCCAGCAGTTACCGGGATCCTAGCAATCAGCCCCAGCATTTT.

CDR3 bases: TGTGCCAGCAGCCTCCCGGACAGGGGGGGCGGCTACACCTTC. This sequence encodes CASSLPDRGGGYTF. The rearrangement links TRBV3-1 (or the pseudogene TRBV3-2) to TRBJ1-2, with 10 positions matching TRBD1. CDR1 is LGHDT and CDR2 is YNNKEL in the germline V gene (reference sequence). CDR3 size: 14 residues. The trim removed 4 bases at V and 8 bases at J, leaving 7 bases unmatched.

The chain links TRBV5-1 to TRBJ1-1; the match to TRBD1 covers 7 bases. Unmatched junction bases numbered 5, after V lost 5 bases and J lost 1 base. The CDR3 has 14 residues. CDR1 is SGHRS, CDR2 YFSETQ, per germline. In nucleotides, the CDR3 is TGCGCCAGCAGATTAGGGACAGCGAACACTGAAGCTTTCTTT. Translated, it gives CASRLGTANTEAFF.

V is TRBV27 and J is TRBJ1-5, with TRBD1 matching 9 bases. Trimming at V came to 5 bases and at J to 7 bases, leaving 12 bases not matched to a gene. This CDR3 contains 16 residues. Germline CDR1 MNHEY, CDR2 SMNVEV (reference sequence). The CDR3 DNA follows: TGTGCCAGCAGTCCCCCGGGACAGGGTCTCAAACAGCCCCAGCATTTT. Its protein product is CASSPPGQGLKQPQHF.

The CDR3 DNA reads TGTGCCAGCAGCCAAGGCAACAGCCAAATGATGCCCTACGAGCAGTACTTC. Its protein product is CASSQGNSQMMPYEQYF. J is TRBJ2-7 and V is TRBV3-1 (or the pseudogene TRBV3-2); no clear D. The germline CDR1 and CDR2 sequences are LGHDT and YNNKEL (reference sequence). The CDR3 is 17 residues long. V lost 1 base and J lost 2, with 18 bases in between.